The 27 T cell receptor beta chains below come from one sample, sequenced in a study of CD8 T cells in ankylosing spondylitis. Via MiXCR, TCRdb re-called the 5' RACE reads, giving one row per CDR3 protein. The sample consists of roughly 260,000 distinct CDR3 sequences, 20% of them appearing once. Input material: blood, either unsorted or a sorted T cell fraction (not recorded which). These receptors all stem from a male donor with ankylosing spondylitis or in good health (not recorded which).

V gene TRBV7-8 combines with J gene TRBJ2-5; D is perhaps TRBD1 or TRBD2 (6 bases each). V was shortened by 6 bases and J by 2 bases, with 19 bases between the two germline ends. The CDR3 consists of 16 residues. CDR1 is SGHVS, CDR2 FQNEAQ, per germline. The CDR3 DNA reads as TGTGCCAGCAGGCCTTTCCGGGGGCACGCACAAGAGACCCAGTACTTC. This encodes CASRPFRGHAQETQYF.

This chain connects TRBV18 to TRBJ1-1; D is unresolved. Trimming cost V 2 bases and J 4 bases, with 8 bases left between them. The CDR3 length is 13 residues. From germline, CDR1 is KGHSH and CDR2 LQKENI. CDR3 region: CASSPSQLTEAFF. DNA of the CDR3: TGTGCCAGCTCACCATCCCAGCTCACTGAAGCTTTCTTT.

This chain uses TRBV28 with TRBJ2-7; D call uncertain. CDR1 and CDR2 (germline): MDHEN, SYDVKM. There are 13 residues in the CDR3. V lost 5 bases and J lost 7, with 15 bases in between. In nucleotides, the CDR3 is TGTGCCAGCAGTGCCACGTTGCGTAGAGAGCAGTACGTC. Its protein is CASSATLRREQYV.

V gene TRBV9 combines with J gene TRBJ1-2; 7 nucleotides line up with TRBD1. This CDR3 region has 16 residues. Losses at the gene ends were 0 bases for V and 1 base for J; bases not matched to a gene: 6. Germline assignment: CDR1 SGDLS and CDR2 YYNGEE. For the CDR3, the DNA is TGTGCCAGCAGCGTAGAAGACAGGGCTCTTAACTATGGCTACACCTTC. Its translation is CASSVEDRALNYGYTF.

This clonotype was observed a handful of times. The V gene is TRBV9, the J gene TRBJ1-2; a possible D gene is TRBD1 (5 bases). There are 14 residues in the CDR3. V lost 0 bases and J 4 bases, leaving 10 bases between the germline ends. Germline V gene sequence: CDR1 SGDLS, CDR2 YYNGEE. DNA for the CDR3: TGTGCCAGCAGCGTAGATCAGGGACCCTATGGCTACACCTTC. Translated, it gives CASSVDQGPYGYTF.

This clonotype came up a few times. This chain connects TRBV6-5 to TRBJ2-7; D is perhaps TRBD1 or TRBD2 (7 bases each). The CDR3 spans 14 residues. Germline V gene data show CDR1 as MNHEY and CDR2 as SVGAGI. The CDR3 loop reads CASNYRGGDYEQYV. The CDR3 nucleotides read TGTGCCAGCAATTACAGGGGAGGGGACTACGAGCAGTACGTC.

This clonotype was counted at least ten times. The chain couples TRBV29-1 to TRBJ1-1; unclear D gene. The CDR3 contains 13 residues. Germline CDR1 reads SQVTM; CDR2 reads ANQGSEA. V was shortened by 4 bases and J by 0 bases, with 9 bases between the two germline ends. In nucleotides, the CDR3 is TGCAGCGTTGCGGGCAGAATGAACACTGAAGCTTTCTTT. Translating gives CSVAGRMNTEAFF. The full variable domain, in which reference TRBV29-1 and TRBJ1-1 provide the parts outside the CDR3, is SAVISQKPSRDICQRGTSLTIQCQVDSQVTMMFWYRQQPGQSLTLIATANQGSEATYESGFVIDKFPISRPNLTFSTLTVSNMSPEDSSIYLCSVAGRMNTEAFFGQGTRLTVV.

Turning to this clonotype: It may be a read error: a sequence one base away is much more abundant. This rearrangement joins TRBV5-1 to TRBJ1-5, with D uncertain. CDR1 is SGHRS and CDR2 is YFSETQ in the germline V gene. This CDR3 is built from 13 residues. Here the CDR3 DNA reads TGCGCCAGCAGCTTGGCTCTTAATCAGCCCCCGCATTTT. Protein: CASSLALNQPPHF. Full variable domain (outside the CDR3, taken from reference TRBV5-1 and TRBJ1-5): KAGVTQTPRYLIKTRGQQVTLSCSPISGHRSVSWYQQTPGQGLQFLFEYFSETQRNKGNFPGRFSGRQFSNSRSEMNVSTLELGDSALYLCASSLALNQPPHFGDGTRLSIL.

Only a few counts were recorded for this clonotype. The V gene is TRBV5-1, the J gene TRBJ2-1, with D possibly being TRBD1 (5 bases). Between the trimmed V and J ends, which lost 1 base and 8 bases, there was a span of 7 bases. CDR1 and CDR2 (germline): SGHRS, YFSETQ. CDR3 length: 12 residues. For the CDR3, the DNA is TGCGCCAGCAGCTTGTTGGGGCATGAGCAGTTCTTC. Translation gives CASSLLGHEQFF.

This chain links TRBV29-1 with TRBJ2-2; D possibly matches TRBD1 or TRBD2 (5 bases each). From germline, CDR1 is SQVTM and CDR2 ANQGSEA. This CDR3 spans 17 amino acids. V was shortened by 6 bases and J by 0 bases, with 20 bases between the two germline ends. CDR3: CSVVAPGPRTNTGELFF. CDR3 in DNA: TGCAGCGTCGTAGCGCCGGGACCGAGAACGAACACCGGGGAGCTGTTTTTT.

This clonotype was counted ten times or more. The rearrangement links TRBV20-1 to TRBJ1-2, with D hard to call. V shed 5 bases and J shed 4 bases, with 8 bases lying between them. The CDR3 is 11 residues long. Germline V gives CDR1 DFQATT, CDR2 SNEGSKA (reference sequence). This chain's CDR3 is CSARSSYGYTF. As DNA, the CDR3 is TGCAGTGCTCGATCTAGCTATGGCTACACCTTC.

This clonotype showed up many times. The chain links TRBV29-1 to TRBJ2-4; 8 nucleotides agree with TRBD1. V gave up 7 bases and J gave up 7 bases; unmatched junction bases: 6. The CDR3 loop spans 12 amino acids. Germline assignment: CDR1 SQVTM and CDR2 ANQGSEA. For the CDR3, the DNA is TGCAGCGCTGGCCGGGACAGGAACATTCAGTACTTC. This encodes CSAGRDRNIQYF.

This clonotype showed up many times. The V call is TRBV29-1, the J call TRBJ2-5; TRBD1 matches 11 bases. V was pared by 0 bases and J by 1 base, with 4 bases of the junction left unmatched. CDR3 size: 16 residues. Germline CDR1 SQVTM, CDR2 ANQGSEA. DNA for the CDR3: TGCAGCGTTGAAGACCGGGACAGGGGGTTCCAAGAGACCCAGTACTTC. Amino acids: CSVEDRDRGFQETQYF.

V gene TRBV20-1 combines with J gene TRBJ1-1; D remains unclear. The CDR3 extends over 11 amino acids. Germline CDR1 reads DFQATT; CDR2 reads SNEGSKA (reference sequence). The CDR3: CKTASGTEAFF. The CDR3, as DNA: TGCAAAACCGCGTCGGGGACTGAAGCTTTCTTT.

The rearrangement uses TRBV30 and TRBJ2-5; TRBD1 agrees at 7 bases. J was trimmed by 5 bases and V by 5 bases; bases with no gene match: 2. CDR3 length equals 11 residues. The V gene's germline CDR1 is GTSNPN and CDR2 SVGIG (reference sequence). In DNA form, the CDR3 reads TGTGCCTGGTGGGGACAGGAGACCCAGTACTTC. This translates into CAWWGQETQYF. Supplemented by reference TRBV30 and TRBJ2-5, the full variable domain reads SQTIHQWPATLVQPVGSPLSLECTVEGTSNPNLYWYRQAAGRGLQLLFYSVGIGQISSEVPQNLSASRPQDRQFILSSKKLLLSDSGFYLCAWWGQETQYFGPGTRLLVL.

CDR3 loop: CASTRDGVNTEAFF. CDR3 bases: TGTGCCAGCACGAGGGACGGCGTGAACACTGAAGCTTTCTTT. This chain uses TRBV6-2 or TRBV6-3 with TRBJ1-1, with D possibly being TRBD1 (5 bases). Germline CDR1 MNHEY, CDR2 SVGEGT. Trimming took off 7 bases at V and 0 bases at J, with 12 bases between the two ends. This CDR3 is 14 amino acids long.

This clonotype was counted only a few times. The V and J genes are TRBV6-1 and TRBJ1-1; D possibly corresponds to TRBD1 (5 bases). From germline, CDR1 is MNHNS and CDR2 SASEGT. The CDR3 totals 16 residues. V lost 2 bases, J lost 0 bases, and 13 bases lay in between. The CDR3 spells CASSESGPSLNTEAFF. CDR3 sequence (DNA): TGTGCCAGCAGTGAATCGGGACCTTCTCTGAACACTGAAGCTTTCTTT.

This clonotype was detected a few times. This chain connects TRBV5-1 to TRBJ2-6; D unclear. Germline-derived CDR1 and CDR2 are SGHRS and YFSETQ. Between the trimmed V and J ends, which lost 1 base and 1 base, there was a span of 6 bases. CDR3 length equals 15 residues. The CDR3 spells CASSLLESGANVLTF. The DNA for the CDR3 is TGCGCCAGCAGCTTGTTGGAGTCTGGGGCCAACGTCCTGACTTTC.

This clonotype was seen a few times. The V and J genes are TRBV20-1 and TRBJ2-7, with TRBD2 matching over 7 bases. There are 14 residues in the CDR3. V shed 7 bases and J 6 bases; nucleotides not matched to a gene: 15. The germline V gene encodes CDR1 DFQATT and CDR2 SNEGSKA (reference sequence). In DNA, the CDR3 is TGCAGTGATGCGGGCGGGAGTAGCCAAGGCGAGCAGTACGTC. Its protein is CSDAGGSSQGEQYV.

The V call is TRBV28, the J call TRBJ2-5, with D perhaps being TRBD1 or TRBD2 (7 bases each). V was cut by 7 bases and J by 2 bases, with 17 bases left in between. Germline CDR1 is MDHEN and CDR2 is SYDVKM. There are 15 residues in the CDR3. The CDR3, as DNA: TGTGCCAGCACCCGGGGGGCAGGGGGACAAGAGACCCAGTACTTC. This gives the protein CASTRGAGGQETQYF.

This clonotype was seen a few times. The chain recombines TRBV7-3 with TRBJ2-3; 10 nucleotides match TRBD2. V was clipped by 2 bases and J by 4 bases; unmatched bases: 3. The germline gives CDR1 SGHTA, CDR2 FQGTGA. The CDR3 is 15 amino acids. CDR3 protein: CASSLQAGGSDTQYF. For the CDR3, the DNA is TGTGCCAGCAGCTTACAAGCGGGAGGGTCAGATACGCAGTATTTT.

This clonotype was counted a few times. The rearrangement uses TRBV24-1 and TRBJ1-1; perhaps TRBD1 as D (5 bases). This CDR3 has 11 residues. The ends were cut back, 8 bases at V and 8 bases at J, with 11 bases in the middle. CDR1 and CDR2 (germline): KGHDR, SFDVKD. The CDR3 spells CATTQGSEAFF. CDR3 nucleotides: TGTGCCACCACTCAGGGAAGCGAAGCTTTCTTT.

In its sample, this clonotype was seen many times. This sequence joins TRBV3-1 and TRBJ2-3; TRBD2 matches 11 bases. CDR3 length: 18 residues. Germline CDR1 reads LGHDT; CDR2 reads YNNKEL (reference sequence). Losses at the gene ends were 0 bases for V and 1 base for J; bases not matched to a gene: 6. CDR3 in amino acids: CASSQDALAGGRTDTQYF. DNA for the CDR3: TGTGCCAGCAGCCAAGATGCGCTAGCGGGAGGCCGCACAGATACGCAGTATTTT.

This clonotype was counted a few times. V and J are TRBV20-1 and TRBJ2-7, with 7 bases lining up with TRBD1. This CDR3 region has 12 residues. Per germline, CDR1 DFQATT and CDR2 SNEGSKA (reference sequence). The V segment lost 6 bases and the J segment 6 bases; nucleotides outside the gene matches: 8. The CDR3 reads CSARQTGFEQYV. DNA for the CDR3: TGCAGTGCCAGACAGACAGGGTTCGAGCAGTACGTC.

This clonotype was seen only a few times. The chain recombines TRBV29-1 with TRBJ1-4, with TRBD1 matching 9 bases. This CDR3 comprises 12 residues. The J segment lost 6 bases and the V segment lost 5 bases, leaving 1 base of the junction unmatched. In germline, CDR1 is SQVTM, CDR2 ANQGSEA. The CDR3 reads CSVRDRDEKLFF. The CDR3 bases are TGCAGCGTTCGGGACAGGGATGAAAAACTGTTTTTT. Full variable domain (rest looked up from reference TRBV29-1 and TRBJ1-4): SAVISQKPSRDICQRGTSLTIQCQVDSQVTMMFWYRQQPGQSLTLIATANQGSEATYESGFVIDKFPISRPNLTFSTLTVSNMSPEDSSIYLCSVRDRDEKLFFGSGTQLSVL.

This clonotype was found many times. The gene calls are TRBV20-1 and TRBJ2-1, with 7 bases fitting TRBD2. Germline trimming cut 3 bases from V and 7 bases from J; bases unmatched to any gene: 9. The CDR3 length is 14 residues. Germline CDR1 DFQATT, CDR2 SNEGSKA (reference sequence). CDR3 sequence (DNA): TGCAGTGCTAGGGGTGGGAGGGAATTGAATGAGCAGTTCTTC. Encoded protein: CSARGGRELNEQFF.

The chain uses TRBV2 and TRBJ2-1, with D perhaps TRBD2 (7 bases). The V end lost 6 bases, the J end lost 4 bases, and 16 bases lay between the germline ends. The germline CDR1 and CDR2 sequences are SNHLY and FYNNEI. CDR3 length: 15 amino acids. CDR3 sequence reads: CASRRLGGGYNEQFF. The CDR3 DNA reads TGTGCCAGCAGACGACTAGGGGGGGGGTACAATGAGCAGTTCTTC.